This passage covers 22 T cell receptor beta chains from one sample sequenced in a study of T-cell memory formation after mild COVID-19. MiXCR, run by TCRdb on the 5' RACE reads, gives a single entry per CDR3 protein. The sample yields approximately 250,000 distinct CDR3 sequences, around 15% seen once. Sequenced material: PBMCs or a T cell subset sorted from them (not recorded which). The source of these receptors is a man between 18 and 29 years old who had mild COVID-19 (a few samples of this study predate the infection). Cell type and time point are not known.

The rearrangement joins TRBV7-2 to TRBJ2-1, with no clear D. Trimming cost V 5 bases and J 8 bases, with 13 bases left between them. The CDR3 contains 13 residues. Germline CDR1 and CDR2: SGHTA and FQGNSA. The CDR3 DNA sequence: TGTGCCAGCAGCGCCCTGGCAGCTCATGAGCAGTTCTTC. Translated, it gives CASSALAAHEQFF.

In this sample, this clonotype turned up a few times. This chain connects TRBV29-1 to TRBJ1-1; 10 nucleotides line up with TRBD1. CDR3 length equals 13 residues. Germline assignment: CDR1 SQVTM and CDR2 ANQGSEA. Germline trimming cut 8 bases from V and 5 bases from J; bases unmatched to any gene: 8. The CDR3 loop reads CSSYRDRGTEAFF. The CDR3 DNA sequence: TGCAGCTCTTACCGGGACAGGGGTACTGAAGCTTTCTTT.

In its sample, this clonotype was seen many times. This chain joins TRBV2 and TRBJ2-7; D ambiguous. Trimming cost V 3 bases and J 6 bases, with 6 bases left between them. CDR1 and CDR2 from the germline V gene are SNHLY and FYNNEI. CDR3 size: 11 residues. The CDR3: CASSEASEQYF. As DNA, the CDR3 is TGTGCCAGCAGTGAGGCCAGCGAGCAGTACTTC.

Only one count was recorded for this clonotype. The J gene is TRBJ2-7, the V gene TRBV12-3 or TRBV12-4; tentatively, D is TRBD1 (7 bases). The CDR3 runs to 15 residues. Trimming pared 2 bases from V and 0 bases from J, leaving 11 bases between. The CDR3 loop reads CASSLSGGPSYEQYF. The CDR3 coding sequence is TGTGCCAGCAGTTTATCAGGGGGGCCCTCCTACGAGCAGTACTTC.

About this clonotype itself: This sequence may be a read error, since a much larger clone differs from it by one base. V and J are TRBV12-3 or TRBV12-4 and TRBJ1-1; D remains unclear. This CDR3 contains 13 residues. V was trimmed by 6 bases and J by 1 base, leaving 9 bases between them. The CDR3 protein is CASRPLGNTEAFF. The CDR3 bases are TGTGCCAGCAGGCCGCTAGGGAACACTGAAGCTTTCTTT.

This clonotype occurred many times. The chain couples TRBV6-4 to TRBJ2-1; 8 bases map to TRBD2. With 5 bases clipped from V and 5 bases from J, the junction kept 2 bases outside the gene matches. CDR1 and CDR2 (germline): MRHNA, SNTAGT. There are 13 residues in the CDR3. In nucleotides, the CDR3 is TGTGCCAGCAGTCCGACTAGCGACAATGAGCAGTTCTTC. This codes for CASSPTSDNEQFF.

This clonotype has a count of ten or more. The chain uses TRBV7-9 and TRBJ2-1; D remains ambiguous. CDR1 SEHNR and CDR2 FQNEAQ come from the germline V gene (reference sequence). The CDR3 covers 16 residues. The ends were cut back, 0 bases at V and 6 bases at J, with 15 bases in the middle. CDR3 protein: CASSLAHVRLGNEQFF. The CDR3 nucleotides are TGTGCCAGCAGCTTAGCGCATGTCAGGCTGGGCAATGAGCAGTTCTTC.

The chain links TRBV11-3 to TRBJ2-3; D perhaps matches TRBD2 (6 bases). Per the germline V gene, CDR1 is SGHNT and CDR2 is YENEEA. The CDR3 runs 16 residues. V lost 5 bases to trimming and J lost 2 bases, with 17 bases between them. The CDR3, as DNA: TGTGCCAGCAGCCCCTCTGGCGGGATCCCCACAGATACGCAGTATTTT. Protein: CASSPSGGIPTDTQYF. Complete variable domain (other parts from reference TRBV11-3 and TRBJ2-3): EAGVVQSPRYKIIEKKQPVAFWCNPISGHNTLYWYLQNLGQGPELLIRYENEEAVDDSQLPKDRFSAERLKGVDSTLKIQPAELGDSAVYLCASSPSGGIPTDTQYFGPGTRLTVL.

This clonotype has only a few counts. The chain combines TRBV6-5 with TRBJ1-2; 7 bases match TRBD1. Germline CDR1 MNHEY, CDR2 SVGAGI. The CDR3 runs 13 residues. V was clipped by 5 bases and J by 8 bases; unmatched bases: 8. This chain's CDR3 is CASSVAGGFGYTF. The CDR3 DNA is TGTGCCAGCAGTGTGGCAGGGGGTTTCGGCTACACCTTC.

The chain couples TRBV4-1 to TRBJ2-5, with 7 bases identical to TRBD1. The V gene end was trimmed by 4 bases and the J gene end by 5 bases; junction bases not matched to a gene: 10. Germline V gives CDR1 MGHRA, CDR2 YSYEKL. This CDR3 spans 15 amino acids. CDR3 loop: CASSPTPRTGETQYF. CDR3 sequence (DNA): TGCGCCAGCAGCCCCACTCCACGGACAGGCGAGACCCAGTACTTC.

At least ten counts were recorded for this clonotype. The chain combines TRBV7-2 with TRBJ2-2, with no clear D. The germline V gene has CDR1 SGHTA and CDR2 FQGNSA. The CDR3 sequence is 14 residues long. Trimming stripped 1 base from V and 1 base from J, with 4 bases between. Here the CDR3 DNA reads TGTGCCAGCAGCTTAGGCGGGAACACCGGGGAGCTGTTTTTT. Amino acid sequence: CASSLGGNTGELFF.

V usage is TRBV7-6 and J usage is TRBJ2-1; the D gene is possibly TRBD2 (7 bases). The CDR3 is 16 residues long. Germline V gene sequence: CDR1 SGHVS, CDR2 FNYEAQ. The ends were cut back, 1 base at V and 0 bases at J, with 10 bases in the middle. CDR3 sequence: CASSLGGGLSYNEQFF. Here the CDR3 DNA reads TGTGCCAGCAGCTTAGGCGGGGGCCTCTCCTACAATGAGCAGTTCTTC.

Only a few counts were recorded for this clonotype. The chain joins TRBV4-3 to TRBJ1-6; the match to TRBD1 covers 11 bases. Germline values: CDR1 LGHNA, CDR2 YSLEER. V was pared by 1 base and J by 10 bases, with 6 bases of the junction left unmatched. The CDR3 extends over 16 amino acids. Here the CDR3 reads CASSQVSGTGGSPLHF. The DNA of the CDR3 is TGCGCCAGCAGCCAAGTTTCCGGGACAGGGGGGTCACCCCTCCACTTT.

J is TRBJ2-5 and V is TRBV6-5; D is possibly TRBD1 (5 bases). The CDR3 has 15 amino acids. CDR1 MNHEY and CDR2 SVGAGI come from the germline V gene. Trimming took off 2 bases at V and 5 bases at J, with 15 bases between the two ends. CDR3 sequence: CASSYHSDSGETQYF. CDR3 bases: TGTGCCAGCAGTTACCACTCTGACAGTGGGGAGACCCAGTACTTC.

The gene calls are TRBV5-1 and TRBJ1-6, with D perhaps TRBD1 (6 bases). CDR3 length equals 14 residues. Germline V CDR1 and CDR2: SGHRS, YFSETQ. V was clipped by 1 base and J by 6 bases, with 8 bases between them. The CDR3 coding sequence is TGCGCCAGCAGCTTGCAAGGGGGTAATTCACCCCTCCACTTT. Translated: CASSLQGGNSPLHF.

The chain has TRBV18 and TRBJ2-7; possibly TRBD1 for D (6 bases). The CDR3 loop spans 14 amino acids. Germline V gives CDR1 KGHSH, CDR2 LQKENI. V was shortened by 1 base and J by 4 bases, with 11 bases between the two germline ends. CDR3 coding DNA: TGTGCCAGCTCACCACGGGGGCGTGATTACGAGCAGTACTTC. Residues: CASSPRGRDYEQYF.

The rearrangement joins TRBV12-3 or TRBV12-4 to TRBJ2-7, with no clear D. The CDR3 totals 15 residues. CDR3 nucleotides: TGTGCCACCAGTTGCGCCCCCAAAAGCTCCTACGAGCAGTACGTC. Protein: CATSCAPKSSYEQYV.

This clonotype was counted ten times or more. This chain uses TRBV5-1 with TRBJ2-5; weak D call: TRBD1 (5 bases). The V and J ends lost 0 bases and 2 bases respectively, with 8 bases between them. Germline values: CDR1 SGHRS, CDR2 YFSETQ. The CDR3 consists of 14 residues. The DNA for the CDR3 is TGCGCCAGCAGCTTGGCCCCAGGGCAAGAGACCCAGTACTTC. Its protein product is CASSLAPGQETQYF.

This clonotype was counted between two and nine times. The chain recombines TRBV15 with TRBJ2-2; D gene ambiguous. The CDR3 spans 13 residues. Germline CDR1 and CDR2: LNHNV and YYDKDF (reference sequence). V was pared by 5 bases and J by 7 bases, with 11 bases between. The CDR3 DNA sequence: TGTGCCACCAGCGGTATCAGGTTCGGGGAGCTGTTTTTT. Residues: CATSGIRFGELFF.

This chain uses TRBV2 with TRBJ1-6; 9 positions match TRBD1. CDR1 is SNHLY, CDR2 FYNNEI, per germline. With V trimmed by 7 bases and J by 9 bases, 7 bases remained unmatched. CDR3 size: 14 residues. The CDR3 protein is CASTPGQGSSPLHF. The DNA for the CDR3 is TGTGCCAGCACCCCCGGACAGGGGAGTTCACCCCTCCACTTT.

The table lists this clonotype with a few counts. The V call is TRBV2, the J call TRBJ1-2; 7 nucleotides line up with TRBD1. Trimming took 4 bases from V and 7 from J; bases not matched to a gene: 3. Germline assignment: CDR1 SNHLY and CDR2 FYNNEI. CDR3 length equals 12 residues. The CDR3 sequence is CASSGQGGGYTF. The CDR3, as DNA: TGTGCCAGCAGTGGTCAGGGGGGTGGCTACACCTTC. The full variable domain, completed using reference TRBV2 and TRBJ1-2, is EPEVTQTPSHQVTQMGQEVILRCVPISNHLYFYWYRQILGQKVEFLVSFYNNEISEKSEIFDDQFSVERPDGSNFTLKIRSTKLEDSAMYFCASSGQGGGYTFGSGTRLTVV.

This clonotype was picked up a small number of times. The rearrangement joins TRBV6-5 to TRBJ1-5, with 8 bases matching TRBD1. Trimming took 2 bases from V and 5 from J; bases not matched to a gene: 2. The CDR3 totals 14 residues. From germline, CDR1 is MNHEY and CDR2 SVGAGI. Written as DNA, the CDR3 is TGTGCCAGCAGTTACGGACAGGGCTATCAGCCCCAGCATTTT. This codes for CASSYGQGYQPQHF.